This TCR beta chain was recovered during a study of CD8 T cells in Susac syndrome. Random hexamers served to reverse transcribe roughly 0.45 to 1 ug RNA. The immunoSEQ assay covered 54 Vbeta and 13 Jbeta segments for CDR3. TCRdb re-called the immunoSEQ multiplex PCR reads through MiXCR, storing one row per CDR3 protein. The data show roughly 180,000 distinct CDR3 sequences, 80% to 95% seen once. In regard to this clonotype: Its antigen is currently unknown.

The study's findings and limits: Regarding the TCR sequencing and HLA analysis, the study admitted that a relatively small number of individuals were involved.

TEMRA cells were FACS-enriched, and CD8+ and CD4+ T cells were isolated negatively. This CDR3 comprises 13 residues. The germline V and J ends were trimmed by 1 base and 5 bases, with 7 bases remaining between them. Germline values: CDR1 SGHTA, CDR2 FQGTGA. The V gene is TRBV7-3, the J gene TRBJ2-3, with D possibly called TRBD1 or TRBD2 (5 bases each). This receptor was taken from a human donor with multiple sclerosis. Sequencing was performed on CD4+ T cells from PBMCs. The CDR3 here is CASSLRGEDTQYF. The CDR3 coding sequence is TGTGCCAGCAGCTTAAGAGGGGAAGATACGCAGTATTTT.